The clone carrying this T cell receptor (beta chain) was observed a single time. This sample stems from a study of CXCR4 blockade with PD-1 therapy in pancreatic cancer. Looked up from germline, CDR1 is SGHRS and CDR2 is YFSETQ. CDR3 length: 16 residues. V lost 0 bases and J 0 bases, leaving 11 bases between the germline ends. The assay was immunoSEQ multiplex PCR, and TCRdb's table has in-frame clones only and misses some. Of approximately 3,500 clones listed, 35% to 45% were seen once; the top ten hold less than 20%. This TCR was recovered from a human donor with pancreatic ductal adenocarcinoma. The sample was tumor tissue. The V call is TRBV5-1, the J call TRBJ2-3; D not resolved. CDR3 coding DNA: TGCGCCAGCAGCTTGGGTTTGGGAACTAGCACAGATACGCAGTATTTT. It translates to CASSLGLGTSTDTQYF.